The sequence of this T cell receptor beta chain was determined in a study of CD8 T cells in cerebrospinal fluid in Alzheimer's disease. This clonotype ranks as medium-sized in terms of frequency. The CDR3 runs 16 residues. Germline CDR1 and CDR2: MNHEY and SVGAGI. TCRdb reprocessed the 10x single-cell sequencing reads and keeps a single row for each CDR3 protein, giving no DNA. The data include about 1,200 distinct CDR3 sequences; the top ten clones carry roughly 10%. The sample taken for sequencing was cerebrospinal fluid. The receptor's source is a human donor in good health. V gene TRBV6-5 combines with J gene TRBJ2-1; TCRdb designates TRBD2, a call that cannot be tested without DNA. CDR3 protein: CASSSLRGTREGEQFF.